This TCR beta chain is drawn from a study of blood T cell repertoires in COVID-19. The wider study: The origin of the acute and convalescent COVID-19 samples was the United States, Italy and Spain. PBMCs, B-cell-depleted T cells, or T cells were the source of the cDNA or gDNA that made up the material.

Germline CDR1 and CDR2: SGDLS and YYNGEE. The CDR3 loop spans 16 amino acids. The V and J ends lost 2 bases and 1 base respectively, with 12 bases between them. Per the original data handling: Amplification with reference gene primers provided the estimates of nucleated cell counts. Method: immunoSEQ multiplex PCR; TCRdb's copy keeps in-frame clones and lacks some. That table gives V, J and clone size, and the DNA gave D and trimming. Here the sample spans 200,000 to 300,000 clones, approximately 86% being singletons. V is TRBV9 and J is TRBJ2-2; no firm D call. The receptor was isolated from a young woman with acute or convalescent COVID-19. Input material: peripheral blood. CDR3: CASSVSQIRNTGELFF. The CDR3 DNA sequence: TGTGCCAGCAGCGTCTCCCAAATCAGGAACACCGGGGAGCTGTTTTTT.